This T cell receptor beta chain originates from a study of T cells in Graves' hyperthyroidism and ophthalmopathy. V lost 5 bases, J lost 2 bases, and 13 bases lay in between. From germline, CDR1 is SGHTA and CDR2 FQGTGA. The CDR3 consists of 15 residues. What was amplified from RNA transcripts were TCR beta CDR3 regions. First-round RT-PCR targeting the TCR CDR3 was performed with the HTBI primer set. TCRdb passed the multiplex PCR reads through MiXCR, listing each CDR3 protein once. The data contain 730,000 or so distinct CDR3 sequences, about 19% of them seen just once; the ten biggest clones take up roughly 17%. Orbital computed tomography, thyroid ultrasound, serum thyroxine and TRAb, and clinical symptoms together informed the diagnoses.

The clonotype was recovered from a woman aged 50 to 60 with Graves' hyperthyroidism that later progressed to Graves' ophthalmopathy. What was sequenced was blood. The chain links TRBV7-3 to TRBJ1-3; no reliable D call. Written as DNA, the CDR3 is TGTGCCAGCAGCCCCGCCGGGCTAGCTGGAAACACCATATATTTT. Its translation: CASSPAGLAGNTIYF.